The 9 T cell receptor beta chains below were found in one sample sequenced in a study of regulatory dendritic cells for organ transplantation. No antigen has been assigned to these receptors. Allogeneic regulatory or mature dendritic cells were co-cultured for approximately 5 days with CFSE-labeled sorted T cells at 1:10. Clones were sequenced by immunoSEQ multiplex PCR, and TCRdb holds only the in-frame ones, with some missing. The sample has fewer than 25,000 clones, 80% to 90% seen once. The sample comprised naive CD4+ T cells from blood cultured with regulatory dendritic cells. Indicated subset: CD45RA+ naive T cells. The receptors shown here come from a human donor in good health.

CDR3 sequence (DNA): TGCGCCAGCAGCCAAGATGCAGCAGGATACAATCAGCCCCAGCATTTT. Translating it yields CASSQDAAGYNQPQHF. The chain links TRBV4-3 to TRBJ1-5; D gene uncertain. Trimming took off 0 bases at V and 3 bases at J, with 12 bases between the two ends. The CDR3 has 16 residues. Germline loops: CDR1 LGHNA, CDR2 YSLEER.

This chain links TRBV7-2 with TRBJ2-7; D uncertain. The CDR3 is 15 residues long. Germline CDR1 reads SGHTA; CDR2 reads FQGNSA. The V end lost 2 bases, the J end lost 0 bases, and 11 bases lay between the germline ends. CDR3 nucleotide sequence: TGTGCCAGCAGCTTAAGTGGCGTGAGCTCCTACGAGCAGTACTTC. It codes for CASSLSGVSSYEQYF.

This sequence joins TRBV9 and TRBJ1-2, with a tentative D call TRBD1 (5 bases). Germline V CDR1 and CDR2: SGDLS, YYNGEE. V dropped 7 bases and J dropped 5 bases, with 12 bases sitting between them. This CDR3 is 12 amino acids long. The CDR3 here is CASASGVYGYTF. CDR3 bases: TGTGCCAGCGCTTCGGGGGTTTATGGCTACACCTTC.

The CDR3 DNA sequence: TGTGCCAGCAGCCCCCCGGGACAGAACACTGAAGCTTTCTTT. Its protein product is CASSPPGQNTEAFF. The chain links TRBV7-3 to TRBJ1-1; D might be TRBD1 (6 bases). Germline CDR1 reads SGHTA; CDR2 reads FQGTGA. CDR3 length: 14 residues. V lost 5 bases and J lost 1, with 11 bases in between.

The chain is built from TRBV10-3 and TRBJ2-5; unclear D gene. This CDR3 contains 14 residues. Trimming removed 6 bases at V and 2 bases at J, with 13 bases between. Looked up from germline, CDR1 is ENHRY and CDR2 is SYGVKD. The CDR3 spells CAISDVTVQETQYF. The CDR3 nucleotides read TGTGCCATCAGCGACGTAACTGTACAAGAGACCCAGTACTTC.

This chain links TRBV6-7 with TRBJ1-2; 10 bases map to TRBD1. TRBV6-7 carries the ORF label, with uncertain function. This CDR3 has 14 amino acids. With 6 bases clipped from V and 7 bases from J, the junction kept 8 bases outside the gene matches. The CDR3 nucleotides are TGTGCCAGCAGCAAGGGACAGGGGTGCGGTGGCTACACCTTC. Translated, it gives CASSKGQGCGGYTF.

CDR3 amino acids: CASSFPFNEQFF. CDR3 DNA sequence: TGTGCCAGCAGCTTTCCTTTCAATGAGCAGTTCTTC. The chain combines TRBV7-9 with TRBJ2-1; D gene uncertain. V dropped 3 bases and J dropped 6 bases, with 6 bases sitting between them. Per the germline V gene, CDR1 is SEHNR and CDR2 is FQNEAQ (reference sequence). CDR3 length: 12 amino acids.

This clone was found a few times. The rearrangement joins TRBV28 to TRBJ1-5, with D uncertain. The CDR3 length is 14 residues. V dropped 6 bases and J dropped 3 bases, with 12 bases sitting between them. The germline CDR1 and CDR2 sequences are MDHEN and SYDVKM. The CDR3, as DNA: TGTGCCAGCAGGCCCCCGCGAACCAATCAGCCCCAGCATTTT. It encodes CASRPPRTNQPQHF.

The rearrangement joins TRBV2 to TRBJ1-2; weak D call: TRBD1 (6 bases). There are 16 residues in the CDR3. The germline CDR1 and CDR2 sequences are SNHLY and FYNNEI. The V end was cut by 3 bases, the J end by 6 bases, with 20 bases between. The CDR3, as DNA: TGTGCCAGCAGTGAGGGGGAGGGGGGAGGCTCAGATGGCTACACCTTC. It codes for CASSEGEGGGSDGYTF.